Sequencing of this T cell receptor beta chain was carried out in a study of cytomegalovirus exposure and HLA in healthy donors. PCR amplification relied on 60 Vbeta primers (plus 13 Jbeta primers). Method: immunoSEQ multiplex PCR; TCRdb's copy keeps in-frame clones and lacks some. The sample lists some 95,000 clones; around 73% were seen once. Study observations and caveats: TCR beta V segments were, for the most part, productive about 90% or about 30% of the time in an earlier analysis. Immune exposure information comprised only CMV serostatus. In a later analysis, a missense DCLRE1C variant was linked to TCR beta V- and J-gene trimming. Some TCR beta chains (about 170 of them) were listed as cytomegalovirus-associated.

In the case of this clone: What it binds is not known.

The CDR3 covers 14 residues. Germline values: CDR1 SGHNT, CDR2 YENEEA. V was clipped by 1 base and J by 5 bases; unmatched bases: 3. The chain is built from TRBV11-3 and TRBJ2-3; 7 bases map to TRBD2. This TCR was recovered from a woman aged 40 to 50 in good health and CMV-seropositive. Source material: PBMCs. The CDR3 sequence is CASSLAGRGDTQYF. The CDR3 DNA is TGTGCCAGCAGCTTAGCAGGGAGGGGAGATACGCAGTATTTT. Complete variable domain (other parts from reference TRBV11-3 and TRBJ2-3): EAGVVQSPRYKIIEKKQPVAFWCNPISGHNTLYWYLQNLGQGPELLIRYENEEAVDDSQLPKDRFSAERLKGVDSTLKIQPAELGDSAVYLCASSLAGRGDTQYFGPGTRLTVL.